The table lists the clone carrying this T cell receptor beta chain with a few counts. The repertoire was sequenced with immunoSEQ multiplex PCR; TCRdb's copy has only in-frame clones and lacks some. The sample contains about 130,000 clones, just under 95% of which appear only once. The source of the sample is a study of control samples from healthy donors and cancer patients. Germline V lookup: CDR1 GTSNPN, CDR2 SVGIG (reference sequence). Deletions cut 0 bases from V and 2 bases from J, with 9 bases between. The CDR3 covers 14 residues. V gene TRBV30 combines with J gene TRBJ2-3; D uncertain. This clonotype was obtained from a man aged 55-75 years with colorectal cancer. Sequencing used PBMCs. The CDR3 region is CAWSVGQITDTQYF. In DNA, the CDR3 is TGTGCCTGGAGTGTCGGGCAGATCACAGATACGCAGTATTTT.